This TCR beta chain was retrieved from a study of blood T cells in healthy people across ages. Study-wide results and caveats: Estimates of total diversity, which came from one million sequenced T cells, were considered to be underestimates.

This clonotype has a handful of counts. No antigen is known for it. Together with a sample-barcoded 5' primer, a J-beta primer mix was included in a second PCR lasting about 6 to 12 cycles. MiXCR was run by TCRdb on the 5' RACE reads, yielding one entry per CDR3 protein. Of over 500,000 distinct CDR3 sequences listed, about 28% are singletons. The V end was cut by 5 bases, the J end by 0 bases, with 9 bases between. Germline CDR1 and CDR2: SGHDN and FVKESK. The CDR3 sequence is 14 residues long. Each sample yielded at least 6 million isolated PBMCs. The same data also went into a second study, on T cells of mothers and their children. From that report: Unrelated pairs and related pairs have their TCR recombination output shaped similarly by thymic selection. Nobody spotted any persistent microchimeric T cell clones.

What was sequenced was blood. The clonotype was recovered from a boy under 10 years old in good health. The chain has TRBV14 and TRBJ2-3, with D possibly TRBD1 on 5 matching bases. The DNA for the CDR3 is TGTGCCAGCAGCGGACACAGGAGCACAGATACGCAGTATTTT. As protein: CASSGHRSTDTQYF.